This T cell receptor beta chain was identified during a study of control samples from healthy donors and cancer patients. Assay: immunoSEQ multiplex PCR; the TCRdb copy retains only in-frame clones and omits some. This table holds around 140,000 clones, roughly 94% found once. Germline V gives CDR1 KGHSH, CDR2 LQKENI. The CDR3 length is 10 residues. Comment on this clone: The junction differs from germline at one of its ends, possibly a read error.

The V call is TRBV18, the J call TRBJ2-3; no clear D. The receptor comes from a man aged 40-49 years in good health. Sequences were obtained from blood. For the CDR3, the DNA is TGTGCCAGCTCACCACTAAAGGTAACTTTT. This codes for CASSPLKVTF. Filled out from reference TRBV18 and TRBJ2-3, the complete variable domain reads NAGVMQNPRHLVRRRGQEARLRCSPMKGHSHVYWYRQLPEEGLKFMVYLQKENIIDESGMPKERFSAEFPKEGPSILRIQQVVRGDSAAYFCASSPLKVTFGPGTRLTVL.